This passage covers 20 T cell receptor beta chains from one sample sequenced in a study of vaccination effects on CD4 cells after COVID-19. Before sequencing, viral peptide pools were used by the ViraFEST assay to expand antigen-specific CD4+ T cells. Culturing for more than 9 days preceded CD4+ T cell isolation. Each vaccine recipient was nucleocapsid antibody negative and had no prior SARS-CoV-2 infection. These receptors lack a known antigen. The table came from immunoSEQ multiplex PCR; TCRdb's copy has only in-frame clones and leaves some out. The sample gives 65,000 or so clones, less than 85% of which show up once; 2.5% to 3% is in the top ten. The sample was CD4+ T cells from PBMCs cultured with HCoV-NL63 spike peptides, taken before COVID-19 vaccination. These receptors were obtained from a human donor who received a COVID-19 vaccine.

The rearrangement joins TRBV30 to TRBJ2-3; 8 bases agree with TRBD2. Trimming removed 2 bases from V and 2 bases from J; junction bases left unmatched: 9. CDR1 GTSNPN and CDR2 SVGIG come from the germline V gene (reference sequence). The CDR3 length is 16 residues. The DNA of the CDR3 is TGTGCCTGGAGTCCTCGGCGGGGGGATATCACAGATACGCAGTATTTT. Translation: CAWSPRRGDITDTQYF. Full variable domain (rest looked up from reference TRBV30 and TRBJ2-3): SQTIHQWPATLVQPVGSPLSLECTVEGTSNPNLYWYRQAAGRGLQLLFYSVGIGQISSEVPQNLSASRPQDRQFILSSKKLLLSDSGFYLCAWSPRRGDITDTQYFGPGTRLTVL.

CDR3 residues: CAAQGGQGSDTQYF. Here the CDR3 DNA reads TGTGCCGCTCAAGGAGGACAGGGCTCAGATACGCAGTATTTT. This chain joins TRBV24-1 and TRBJ2-3; 8 bases match TRBD1. The CDR3 runs 14 residues. Germline lookup yields CDR1 KGHDR and CDR2 SFDVKD. J lost 4 bases, V lost 12 bases, and 11 bases had no gene match.

This chain connects TRBV7-2 to TRBJ1-5; possible D gene TRBD1, 5 bases. Germline-derived CDR1 and CDR2 are SGHTA and FQGNSA. This CDR3 region has 14 residues. Trimming stripped 5 bases from V and 2 bases from J, with 10 bases between. CDR3 in DNA: TGTGCCAGCAGCCCTATAGGGGGCAATCAGCCCCAGCATTTT. It specifies CASSPIGGNQPQHF.

The J gene is TRBJ1-1, the V gene TRBV18, with 7 bases fitting TRBD1. This CDR3 has 17 residues. The V gene end was trimmed by 4 bases and the J gene end by 2 bases; junction bases not matched to a gene: 13. Per germline, CDR1 KGHSH and CDR2 LQKENI. Here the CDR3 reads CASSRNAGTADNTEAFF. The CDR3 DNA reads as TGTGCCAGCTCACGCAACGCGGGGACAGCCGATAACACTGAAGCTTTCTTT. Based on the CDR3 plus reference TRBV18 and TRBJ1-1, the full variable domain is NAGVMQNPRHLVRRRGQEARLRCSPMKGHSHVYWYRQLPEEGLKFMVYLQKENIIDESGMPKERFSAEFPKEGPSILRIQQVVRGDSAAYFCASSRNAGTADNTEAFFGQGTRLTVV.

This clone has just one count. This chain uses TRBV3-1 (or the pseudogene TRBV3-2) with TRBJ1-4; D remains unclear. The CDR3 has 15 residues. Germline V CDR1 and CDR2: LGHDT, YNNKEL (reference sequence). The V gene lost 0 bases and the J gene lost 11 bases, with 16 bases spanning the gap. CDR3 sequence: CASSQEGGAAVKLFF. The CDR3 nucleotides are TGTGCCAGCAGCCAAGAAGGAGGAGCCGCGGTCAAACTGTTTTTT.

This sequence joins TRBV5-1 and TRBJ1-2; 8 bases line up with TRBD1. Per germline, CDR1 SGHRS and CDR2 YFSETQ. Trimming at V came to 4 bases and at J to 8 bases, leaving 10 bases not matched to a gene. CDR3 length equals 14 residues. CDR3 sequence reads: CASSDPGQVWGYTF. CDR3 bases: TGCGCCAGCAGCGACCCGGGACAGGTCTGGGGCTACACCTTC.

As concerns this clone: One junction end disagrees with the germline gene, perhaps due to a read error. The gene calls are TRBV30 and TRBJ1-1; tentatively, D is TRBD1 (5 bases). The germline V gene encodes CDR1 GTSNPN and CDR2 SVGIG (reference sequence). The CDR3 extends over 13 amino acids. CDR3 nucleotides: TGCGGGGGGGGGAGGGACCCTAACACTGAAGCTTTCTTT. Its protein product is CGGGRDPNTEAFF.

CDR3 loop: CASALDPNYGYTF. The CDR3 DNA follows: TGCGCCAGCGCACTGGATCCTAACTATGGCTACACCTTC. J is TRBJ1-2 and V is TRBV5-1; D gene uncertain. CDR3 length: 13 amino acids. In germline, CDR1 is SGHRS, CDR2 YFSETQ. Trimming took 7 bases from V and 0 from J, leaving 10 bases between them.

The V gene is TRBV6-6, the J gene TRBJ2-5; TRBD1 matches 7 bases. V trimming: 6 bases; J trimming: 3 bases; junction bases outside the gene matches: 10. CDR1 and CDR2 (germline): MNHNY, SVGAGI (reference sequence). The CDR3 extends over 15 amino acids. This CDR3 is CASSQLRDRKETQYF. The CDR3 DNA reads TGTGCCAGCAGCCAACTCCGGGACAGAAAAGAGACCCAGTACTTC.

The CDR3, as DNA: TGTGCCAGCCTCGGGACAAACCAAGAGACCCAGTACTTC. Protein product: CASLGTNQETQYF. This rearrangement joins TRBV25-1 to TRBJ2-5; TRBD1 is a possible D gene (6 bases). This CDR3 is built from 13 residues. Per germline, CDR1 MGHDK and CDR2 SYGVNS. Trimming took off 8 bases at V and 0 bases at J, with 10 bases between the two ends.

The chain uses TRBV12-5 and TRBJ2-3; tentative D call: TRBD1 (6 bases). Germline assignment: CDR1 LGHNT and CDR2 FRNRAP. The CDR3 loop spans 18 amino acids. The V end was cut by 0 bases, the J end by 10 bases, with 26 bases between. CDR3 sequence: CASGLVTGTGHRSISQYF. The DNA of the CDR3 is TGTGCTAGTGGTTTGGTAACGGGAACGGGACACAGGTCGATTTCGCAGTATTTT.

The J gene is TRBJ1-2, the V gene TRBV7-9; no reliable D call. V lost 6 bases and J lost 4, with 9 bases in between. The CDR3 extends over 12 amino acids. Germline loops: CDR1 SEHNR, CDR2 FQNEAQ (reference sequence). CDR3 nucleotides: TGTGCCAGCAGTGGATCAGGCTATGGCTACACCTTC. Amino acid sequence: CASSGSGYGYTF.

The V call is TRBV28, the J call TRBJ1-3; 8 positions match TRBD1. This CDR3 has 21 amino acids. Germline lookup yields CDR1 MDHEN and CDR2 SYDVKM. The junction had 18 bases not matched to a gene; V was cut back by 2 bases and J by 0 bases. For the CDR3, the DNA is TGTGCCAGCAGTTTAAGAAGGGGAAGGACAGGGCTTCAGACCTCTGGAAACACCATATATTTT. It encodes CASSLRRGRTGLQTSGNTIYF.

The chain uses TRBV10-2 and TRBJ2-5; 13 bases are a match to TRBD2. Germline values: CDR1 WSHSY, CDR2 SAAADI. CDR3 size: 14 residues. V lost 10 bases to trimming and J lost 4 bases; unmatched junction nucleotides: 6. CDR3 sequence: CATRTSGGIETQYF. The CDR3 DNA sequence: TGCGCCACCAGGACTAGCGGGGGTATAGAGACCCAGTACTTC.

The genes are TRBV27 and TRBJ2-1, with D tentatively TRBD1 or TRBD2 (6 bases each). Trimming took 2 bases from V and 3 from J, leaving 14 bases between them. The germline V gene encodes CDR1 MNHEY and CDR2 SMNVEV (reference sequence). The CDR3 runs to 16 residues. The CDR3 region is CASSLAGSRGYNEQFF. The CDR3 DNA reads TGTGCCAGCAGTTTAGCCGGGAGCAGGGGCTACAATGAGCAGTTCTTC.

CDR3: CASSLRDSSSTDTQYF. For the CDR3, the DNA is TGTGCCAGCAGCCTGCGGGACAGCTCTAGCACAGATACGCAGTATTTT. The rearrangement joins TRBV9 to TRBJ2-3, with D possibly being TRBD1 (7 bases). CDR1 is SGDLS, CDR2 YYNGEE, per germline. This CDR3 is built from 16 residues. Trimming took 4 bases from V and 0 from J, leaving 15 bases between them.

This clone was counted a few times. This rearrangement joins TRBV18 to TRBJ1-6; no clear D gene. CDR3 length: 14 residues. Germline V gives CDR1 KGHSH, CDR2 LQKENI. Trimming cost V 6 bases and J 1 base, with 7 bases left between them. CDR3 DNA sequence: TGTGCCAGCTCCCAGAGTTCCTATAATTCACCCCTCCACTTT. Protein: CASSQSSYNSPLHF.

CDR3 in amino acids: CASSFDRNQPQHF. CDR3 coding DNA: TGTGCCAGCAGCTTTGACAGAAATCAGCCCCAGCATTTT. V is TRBV7-2 and J is TRBJ1-5; maybe TRBD1 (5 bases). This CDR3 has 13 residues. The V and J ends lost 3 bases and 4 bases respectively, with 7 bases between them. From germline, CDR1 is SGHTA and CDR2 FQGNSA.

The chain recombines TRBV5-1 with TRBJ1-2, with a weak D call TRBD1 (5 bases). CDR1 SGHRS and CDR2 YFSETQ come from the germline V gene. The CDR3 is 18 residues long. V lost 0 bases to trimming and J lost 2 bases, with 20 bases between them. The CDR3 sequence: CASSLDSALRERNYGYTF. The CDR3 DNA is TGCGCCAGCAGCTTGGATTCCGCCCTCAGGGAGCGGAACTATGGCTACACCTTC.

The chain links TRBV7-3 to TRBJ2-3, with unresolved D. Germline V gene sequence: CDR1 SGHTA, CDR2 FQGTGA. This CDR3 region has 13 residues. V was pared by 3 bases and J by 2 bases, with 6 bases between. The CDR3: CASSFGFTDTQYF. DNA for the CDR3: TGTGCCAGCAGCTTCGGCTTCACAGATACGCAGTATTTT.